Detailed here is one T cell receptor beta chain. This record belongs to a study of blood T cell repertoires in COVID-19. Libraries were prepared by immunoSEQ multiplex PCR; TCRdb keeps only in-frame clonotypes and omits some of them. Of more than 150,000 clones listed, more than 75% are singletons. CDR1 and CDR2 from the germline V gene are GTSNPN and SVGIG (reference sequence). V lost 4 bases to trimming and J lost 1 base, with 13 bases between them. The length of the CDR3 is 14 residues. This sequence was found in a man aged 60 to 75 who had been exposed to COVID-19. The chain recombines TRBV30 with TRBJ1-1; TRBD1 might be the D (5 bases). Specimen: PBMCs or T cells enriched from blood (not recorded which). The CDR3 DNA is TGTGCCTGGACTAGGGGCAGAGGGAACACTGAAGCTTTCTTT. Protein sequence: CAWTRGRGNTEAFF. Together with reference TRBV30 and TRBJ1-1, the CDR3 gives the full variable domain: SQTIHQWPATLVQPVGSPLSLECTVEGTSNPNLYWYRQAAGRGLQLLFYSVGIGQISSEVPQNLSASRPQDRQFILSSKKLLLSDSGFYLCAWTRGRGNTEAFFGQGTRLTVV.